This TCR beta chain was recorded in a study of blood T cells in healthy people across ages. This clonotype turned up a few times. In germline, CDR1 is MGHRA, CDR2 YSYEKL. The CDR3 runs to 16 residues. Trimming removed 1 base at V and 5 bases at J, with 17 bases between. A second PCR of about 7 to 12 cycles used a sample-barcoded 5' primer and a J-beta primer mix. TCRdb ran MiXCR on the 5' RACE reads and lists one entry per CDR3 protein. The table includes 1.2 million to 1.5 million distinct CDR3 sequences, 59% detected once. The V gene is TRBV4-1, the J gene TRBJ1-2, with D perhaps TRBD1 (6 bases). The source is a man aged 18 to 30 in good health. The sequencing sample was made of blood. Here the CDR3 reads CASSQAGTGSGYGYTF. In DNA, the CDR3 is TGCGCCAGCAGCCAAGCAGGAACAGGGTCGGGGTATGGCTACACCTTC.